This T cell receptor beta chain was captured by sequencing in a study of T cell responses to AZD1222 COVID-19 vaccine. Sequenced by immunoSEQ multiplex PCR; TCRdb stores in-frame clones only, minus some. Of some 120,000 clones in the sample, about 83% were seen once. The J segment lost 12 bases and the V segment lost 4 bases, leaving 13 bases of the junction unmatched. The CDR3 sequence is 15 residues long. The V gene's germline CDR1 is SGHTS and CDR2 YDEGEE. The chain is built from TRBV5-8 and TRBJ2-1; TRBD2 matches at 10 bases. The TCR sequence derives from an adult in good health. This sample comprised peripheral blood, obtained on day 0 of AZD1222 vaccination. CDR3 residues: CASSRQAGGPFSQFF. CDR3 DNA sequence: TGTGCCAGCAGCCGGCAAGCGGGAGGGCCATTCTCGCAGTTCTTC.